The text below deals with one T cell receptor (beta chain). Its antigen remains undetermined. No per-base quality is available; no much larger clone lies one base away. This record comes from a study of cytomegalovirus exposure and HLA in healthy donors listed by TCRdb under 2017. About the investigation overall: An earlier analysis of 587 of the donors reported 250 to 300 Gb of sequence data and approximately 120 million unique TCR beta sequences obtained from roughly 170 million T cells. About 310 gigabases of sequencing data and 78 million or so unique TCR sequences were included in an early release covering 500 to 750 HLA-typed donors. Of the roughly 430 genotyped donors, approximately 80% fell in the genetic ancestry cluster associated with self-reported Caucasian donors. The aim of the study was to test whether cataloging public T cell receptors could identify signatures of past pathogen exposure. The T cell repertoires of some 670 subjects were profiled by immunosequencing and related to cytomegalovirus serostatus. Along with the roughly 700-subject first cohort, a separate validation cohort of 120 different subjects was used. High-throughput TCR immunosequencing, statistical association of individual TCRs with disease status, and machine learning were combined to predict cytomegalovirus infection status. A later analysis re-analyzed previously published TCR beta repertoires from approximately 670 donors and added high-resolution HLA genotyping to study TCR occurrence patterns. The later analysis used no new phenotypic data to find candidate immune exposures, relying instead on TCR beta sequences and their occurrence across donors. In an earlier analysis of 587 of the donors, high-throughput TCR beta sequencing was used to judge whether each TCR beta V gene segment behaved as functional or pseudogenic. Donor age, sex, ethnicity and CMV serostatus were compiled together with the repertoire data. Genome-wide SNP genotypes for about three fifths of the roughly 700 donors were used in a later genetic analysis, which treated that subset as a discovery cohort. All discovery cohort repertoires had been generated on a single sequencing platform. HLA typing covered class I and class II loci at four-digit resolution. Typing coverage differed by locus: A, B, C, DRB1 and DQB1 were typed in roughly 620-640 donors, DQA1 in 500 to 550, DPA1 in 600 to 610, and DPB1 in 450 to 490. Because of strong linkage in the cohort, four or five DR-DQ haplotypes were treated as single units for association and clustering. Across around 400 genotyped donors of the cohort, an average of roughly 250,000 unique TCR beta nucleotide sequences per donor were sequenced, and approximately 17% of those sequences were non-productive.

The investigation overall reported the following: The classifier was reported to diagnose cytomegalovirus status with high specificity and sensitivity in both the original and validation cohorts. Compared with the approximately 710-donor mean, donors in an Asian-associated ancestry cluster had fewer N-insertions in productive TCRs, according to a later genetic analysis. The only immune exposure information available for the cohort was CMV serostatus. A cluster of highly shared sequence variants was judged likely to represent a technical artifact of the sequencing pipeline. Most CMV-associated TCR beta chains appeared to be HLA-restricted in a later analysis, and the HLA associations seemed to be driven largely by CMV exposure. A few of the identified cytomegalovirus-associated TCR beta chains were confirmed in vitro to be specific for cytomegalovirus antigens. In a later analysis, the rate of TCR association differed among HLA loci, with DRB1 alleles having the most associated TCRs and HLA-C alleles having the fewest. Some IMGT-functional V segments, including TRBV6-2 and TRBV6-3, could not be told apart with the 87-base-pair reads, so those segments were excluded. Assigning TCR associations to individual alleles was difficult when HLA alleles, especially DR and DQ, strongly co-occurred. Only TCR beta chains were sequenced in this cohort, and the absence of alpha or paired-chain data limited detectable features. According to a later analysis, parvovirus B19, influenza, CMV and Epstein-Barr virus appeared linked to several top co-occurrence clusters. According to the authors, the approach could potentially be generalized to other disease states and immunological phenotypes. V-gene and J-gene trimming of TCR beta chains was associated with a missense DCLRE1C variant in a later genetic analysis, and the association was replicated in an independent cohort. A total of 150 to 200 TCR beta chains were listed by the study as associated with cytomegalovirus. Linkage disequilibrium might explain the correlated functional status among segregating V segments, but an unknown experimental factor could not be ruled out. Because counts were too low, seventeen rarely observed V segments, including chromosome 9 orphons, were excluded from the earlier analysis of some 540 of the donors. A further reported finding was that TCR beta sequences accurately predicted the HLA-A and HLA-B alleles for most subjects in the first cohort. The presence/absence analyses assumed that sequencing depth was roughly uniform across donors, and that assumption may not be true. In a later analysis, around 15,000 TCR beta sequences were associated with specific HLA alleles at a false discovery rate of 0.05. In a later analysis, HLA-associated TCR beta chains were found to be more clonally expanded and to have lower generation probabilities than equally common non-associated chains. Broadly in line with IMGT annotations, most TCR beta V segments showed up in productive rearrangements about 90% or about 30% of the time in an earlier analysis of 587 of the donors. Because HLA typing was missing for some donors at each locus, association tests included only the typed subset. Most TCR sequences were seen in very few donors, while some public TCRs were found in many individuals.

The library was prepared using the immunoSEQ multiplex PCR assay. For the multiplex PCR, a mixture combining 60 forward primers for TCR Vbeta segments and 13 reverse primers for TCR Jbeta segments was used. The CDR3 region of rearranged TCR beta genes was amplified from genomic DNA with a multiplex PCR assay. The Illumina HiSeq System was used to sequence the amplified TCR beta libraries as 87-base-pair reads. The published analysis was carried out like this. In a later analysis, some 80 million unique TCR beta chains were counted across the roughly 670 repertoires, and roughly 10 million of these chains were shared by at least two donors. Raw reads were error-corrected and collapsed into unique sequences with a nearest-neighbor algorithm that merged closely related sequences to remove PCR and sequencing errors. Alignment of CDR3 sequences to IMGT reference sequences was used to assign V, D and J gene segments. For a sequence to be retained, a match of at least six nucleotides to both a V gene segment and a J gene segment was required. A rearrangement was called productive if the CDR3 had no stop codons and remained in frame with V and J, and every other rearrangement was called non-productive. Following IMGT convention, CDR3 was defined as the stretch from the second conserved V-encoded cysteine to the conserved J-encoded phenylalanine. Sequences without an unambiguous match to a single V gene segment were excluded from the earlier analysis of a few hundred of the donors. An earlier analysis of almost 600 of the donors classified V segments as functional when productive rearrangements were above 56.7% and as segregating when the standard deviation between donors was above 5%. A statistical classification framework was developed to diagnose cytomegalovirus status using the catalog of TCR beta chain sequences. V and J gene assignment, in a later analysis, came from comparing TCR nucleotide sequences with IMGT/GENE-DB human TR gene sequences. The TCRdist pipeline was used in a later analysis to assign CDR3 sequences and most-parsimonious VDJ recombination scenarios. A later analysis defined each TCR beta chain by its CDR3 amino acid sequence plus V-gene family, and excluded reads lacking a unique V-gene family. As a way to deal with suspected cross-contamination and a sequencing artifact, a later analysis dropped hundreds of nucleotide sequences that were highly shared and had low generation probability. A later analysis calculated a clonal expansion index for each public chain from normalized within-repertoire ranks of inferred template counts. A later analysis computed generation probabilities with a VDJ recombination model fitted to out-of-frame rearrangements, and checked the results against IGoR. Hypergeometric tests were used in a later analysis to score TCR-TCR, TCR-HLA and TCR-CMV co-occurrence, with a repertoire-size bias correction applied to the TCR pairs. False discovery rates were estimated in a later analysis by permuting HLA or CMV assignments 20 times. In a later analysis, co-occurring TCRs were grouped using DBSCAN, with TCRdist sequence similarity added in when clustering inside HLA-allele-positive subsets. Co-occurrence clustering excluded repertoires with fewer than 30,000 or more than 120,000 public chains, plus five with anomalous nucleotide sharing. Sourced from immuneACCESS, this table was stored by TCRdb with only in-frame sequences that have V and J called. A share of the clones is absent; for the studies checked, an unresolved V gene accounts for under half, and the remainder has no known explanation. V, J and clone size are those of that table, while D and trimming were read from the DNA. The sample includes under 150,000 clones, with around three quarters observed a single time. The ten largest account for around 5.8% of the sample.

The cohort comprised around 700 healthy bone marrow donors. Cohort members were all nominally healthy when sampled, although unrecorded immune exposures were likely present. The donor tested CMV seronegative and was one of the 352 seronegative cohort members. Every donor gave a peripheral blood sample, and the peripheral blood mononuclear cells from that sample were used for TCR beta sequencing. Genomic DNA extraction from the blood cell samples was performed with the Qiagen DNeasy Blood Extraction Kit. The CDR3, cysteine through phenylalanine, is 17 amino acids long. Only the CDR3 portion is preserved as DNA: 51 bases, with reading frame beginning at the first base. V is reduced by 7 bases and J by 0 bases, leaving a spacing of 20 bases between them. CDR1 and CDR2 were assigned from the germline V gene as MGHDK and SYGVNS.

The chain uses TRBV25-1 and TRBJ2-3; TRBD2 is a possible D gene, resting on 6 matching bases. The sequenced sample was PBMCs. The origin of this receptor is a woman in her thirties or forties in good health and CMV-seronegative. The DNA sequence is given as TGTGCCAGCACCATATCAGCGGGCATCCCGAGCACAGATACGCAGTATTTT. This sequence encodes CASTISAGIPSTDTQYF. Outside the CDR3, residues come from the reference TRBV25-1 and TRBJ2-3 proteins, so the full variable domain is: EADIYQTPRYLVIGTGKKITLECSQTMGHDKMYWYQQDPGMELHLIHYSYGVNSTEKGDLSSESTVSRIRTEHFPLTLESARPSHTSQYLCASTISAGIPSTDTQYFGPGTRLTVL.